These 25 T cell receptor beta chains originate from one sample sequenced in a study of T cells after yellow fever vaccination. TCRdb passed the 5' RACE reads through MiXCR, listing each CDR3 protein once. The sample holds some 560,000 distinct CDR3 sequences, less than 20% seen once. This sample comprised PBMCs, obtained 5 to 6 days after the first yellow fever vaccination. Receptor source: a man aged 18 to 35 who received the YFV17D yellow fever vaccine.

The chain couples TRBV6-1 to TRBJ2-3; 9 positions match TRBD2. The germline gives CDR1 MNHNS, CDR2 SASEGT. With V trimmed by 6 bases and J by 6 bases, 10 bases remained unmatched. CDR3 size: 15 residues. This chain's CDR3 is CASSPTLGLADTQYF. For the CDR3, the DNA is TGTGCCAGCAGCCCAACTCTAGGACTAGCGGATACGCAGTATTTT.

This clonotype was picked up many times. CDR3 loop: CASSLTGGAGETQYF. In nucleotides, the CDR3 is TGTGCCAGCAGCTTAACCGGGGGGGCAGGAGAGACCCAGTACTTC. The chain carries TRBV7-3 and TRBJ2-5, with 8 bases matching TRBD2. Germline CDR1 and CDR2: SGHTA and FQGTGA. V lost 0 bases, J lost 4 bases, and 4 bases stayed unmatched. CDR3 size: 15 residues.

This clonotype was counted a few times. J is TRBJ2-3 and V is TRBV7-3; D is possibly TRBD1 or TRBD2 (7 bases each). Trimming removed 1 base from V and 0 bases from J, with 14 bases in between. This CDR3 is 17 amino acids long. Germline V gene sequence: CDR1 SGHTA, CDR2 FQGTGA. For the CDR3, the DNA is TGTGCCAGCAGCTTAATGGGGGGGGGACAGAGCACAGATACGCAGTATTTT. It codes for CASSLMGGGQSTDTQYF.

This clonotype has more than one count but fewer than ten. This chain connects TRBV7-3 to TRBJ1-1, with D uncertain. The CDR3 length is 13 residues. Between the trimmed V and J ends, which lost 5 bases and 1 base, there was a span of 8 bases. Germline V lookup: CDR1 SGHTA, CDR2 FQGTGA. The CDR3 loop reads CASSLGWNTEAFF. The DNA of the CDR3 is TGTGCCAGCAGCCTCGGATGGAACACTGAAGCTTTCTTT.

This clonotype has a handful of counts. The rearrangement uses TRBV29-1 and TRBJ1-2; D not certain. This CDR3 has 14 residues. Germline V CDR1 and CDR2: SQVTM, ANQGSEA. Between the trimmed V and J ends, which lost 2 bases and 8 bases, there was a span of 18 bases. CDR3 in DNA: TGCAGCGTTGAATCCGCCCAAGATAGATACGGCTACACCTTC. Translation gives CSVESAQDRYGYTF.

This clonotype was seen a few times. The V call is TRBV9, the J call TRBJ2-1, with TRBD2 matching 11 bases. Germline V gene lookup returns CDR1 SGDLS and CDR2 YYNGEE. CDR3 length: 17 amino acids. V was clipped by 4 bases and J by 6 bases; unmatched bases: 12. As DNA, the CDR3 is TGTGCCAGCAGCTCCGCCTCGTTAGCGGGGGGGCCCAATGAGCAGTTCTTC. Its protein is CASSSASLAGGPNEQFF. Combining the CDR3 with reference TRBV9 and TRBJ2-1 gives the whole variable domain DSGVTQTPKHLITATGQRVTLRCSPRSGDLSVYWYQQSLDQGLQFLIQYYNGEERAKGNILERFSAQQFPDLHSELNLSSLELGDSALYFCASSSASLAGGPNEQFFGPGTRLTVL.

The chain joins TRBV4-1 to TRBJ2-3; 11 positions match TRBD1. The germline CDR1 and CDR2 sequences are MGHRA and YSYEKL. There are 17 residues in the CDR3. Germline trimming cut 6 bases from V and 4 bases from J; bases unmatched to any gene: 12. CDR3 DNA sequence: TGCGCCAGCAGTCAGAGAGTTGGACAGGGGGCATCAGATACGCAGTATTTT. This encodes CASSQRVGQGASDTQYF.

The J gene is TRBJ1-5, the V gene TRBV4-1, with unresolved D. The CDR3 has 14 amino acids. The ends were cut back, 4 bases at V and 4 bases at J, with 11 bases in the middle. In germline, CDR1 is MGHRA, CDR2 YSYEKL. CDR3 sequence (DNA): TGCGCCAGCAGCCCCCGTGAGGGAAATCAGCCCCAGCATTTT. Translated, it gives CASSPREGNQPQHF.

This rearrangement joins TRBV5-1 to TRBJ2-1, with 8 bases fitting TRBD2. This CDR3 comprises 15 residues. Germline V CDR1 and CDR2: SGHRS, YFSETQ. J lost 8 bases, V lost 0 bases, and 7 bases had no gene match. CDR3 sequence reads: CASSLELAGFYEQFF. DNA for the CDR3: TGCGCCAGCAGCTTGGAGTTAGCGGGGTTCTATGAGCAGTTCTTC. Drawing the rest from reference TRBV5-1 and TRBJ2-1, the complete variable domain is KAGVTQTPRYLIKTRGQQVTLSCSPISGHRSVSWYQQTPGQGLQFLFEYFSETQRNKGNFPGRFSGRQFSNSRSEMNVSTLELGDSALYLCASSLELAGFYEQFFGPGTRLTVL.

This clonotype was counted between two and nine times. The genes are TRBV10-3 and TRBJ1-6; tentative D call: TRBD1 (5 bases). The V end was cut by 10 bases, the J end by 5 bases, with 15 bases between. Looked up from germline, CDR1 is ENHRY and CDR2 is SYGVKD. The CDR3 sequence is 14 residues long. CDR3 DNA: TGTGCCACTCACCGACAGCTAAATAATTCACCCCTCCACTTT. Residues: CATHRQLNNSPLHF.

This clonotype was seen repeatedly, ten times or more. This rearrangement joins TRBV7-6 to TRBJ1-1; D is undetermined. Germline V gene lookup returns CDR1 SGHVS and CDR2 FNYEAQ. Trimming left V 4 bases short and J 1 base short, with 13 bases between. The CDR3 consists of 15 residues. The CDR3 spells CASSSGAFTNTEAFF. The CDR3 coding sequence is TGTGCCAGCAGCTCCGGTGCGTTTACGAACACTGAAGCTTTCTTT.

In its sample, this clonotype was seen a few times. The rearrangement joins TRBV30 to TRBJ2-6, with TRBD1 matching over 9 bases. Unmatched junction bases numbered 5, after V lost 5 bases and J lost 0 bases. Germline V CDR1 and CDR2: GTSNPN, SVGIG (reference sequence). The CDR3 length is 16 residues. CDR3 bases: TGTGCCTGGGCGGGACAGGGAACCTCTGGGGCCAACGTCCTGACTTTC. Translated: CAWAGQGTSGANVLTF.

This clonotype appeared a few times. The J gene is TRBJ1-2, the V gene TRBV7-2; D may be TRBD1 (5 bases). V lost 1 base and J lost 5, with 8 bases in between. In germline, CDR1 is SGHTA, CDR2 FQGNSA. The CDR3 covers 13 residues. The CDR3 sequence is CASSLETAYGYTF. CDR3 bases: TGTGCCAGCAGCTTAGAGACAGCTTATGGCTACACCTTC. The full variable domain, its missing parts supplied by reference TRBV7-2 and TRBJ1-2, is GAGVSQSPSNKVTEKGKDVELRCDPISGHTALYWYRQSLGQGLEFLIYFQGNSAPDKSGLPSDRFSAERTGGSVSTLTIQRTQQEDSAVYLCASSLETAYGYTFGSGTRLTVV.

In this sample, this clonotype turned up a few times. The DNA for the CDR3 is TGTGCCAGCAGTTCAGGGGGCTTGGAGACCCAGTACTTC. It is translated as CASSSGGLETQYF. The chain links TRBV28 to TRBJ2-5; 8 nucleotides match TRBD1. Germline V gene sequence: CDR1 MDHEN, CDR2 SYDVKM. The CDR3 runs to 13 residues. V shed 4 bases, J shed 5 bases, and the junction held 3 bases outside the gene matches. Filled out from reference TRBV28 and TRBJ2-5, the complete variable domain reads DVKVTQSSRYLVKRTGEKVFLECVQDMDHENMFWYRQDPGLGLRLIYFSYDVKMKEKGDIPEGYSVSREKKERFSLILESASTNQTSMYLCASSSGGLETQYFGPGTRLLVL.

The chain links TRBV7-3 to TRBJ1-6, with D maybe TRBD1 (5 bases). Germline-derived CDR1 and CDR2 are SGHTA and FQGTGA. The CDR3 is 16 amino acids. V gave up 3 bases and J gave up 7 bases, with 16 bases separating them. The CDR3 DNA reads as TGTGCCAGCAGCTTTTCCGAAGGGGCGCGGAATTCACCCCTCCACTTT. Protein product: CASSFSEGARNSPLHF.

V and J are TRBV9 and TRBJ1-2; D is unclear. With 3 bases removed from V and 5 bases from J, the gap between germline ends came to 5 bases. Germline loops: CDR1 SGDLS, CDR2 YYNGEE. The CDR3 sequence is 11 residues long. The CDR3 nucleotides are TGTGCCAGCAGCGGGACGTATGGCTACACCTTC. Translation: CASSGTYGYTF.

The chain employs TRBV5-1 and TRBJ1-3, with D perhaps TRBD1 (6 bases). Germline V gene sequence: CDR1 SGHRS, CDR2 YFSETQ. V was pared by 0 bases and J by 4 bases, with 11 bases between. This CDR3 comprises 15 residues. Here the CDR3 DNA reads TGCGCCAGCAGCTTGGCTGGGGGGCACGGAAACACCATATATTTT. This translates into CASSLAGGHGNTIYF.

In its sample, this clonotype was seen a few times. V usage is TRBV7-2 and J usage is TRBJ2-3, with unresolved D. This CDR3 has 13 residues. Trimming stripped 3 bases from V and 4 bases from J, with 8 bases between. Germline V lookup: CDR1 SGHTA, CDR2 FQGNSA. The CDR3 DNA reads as TGTGCCAGCAGCTTTAGACCCTCAGATACGCAGTATTTT. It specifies CASSFRPSDTQYF.

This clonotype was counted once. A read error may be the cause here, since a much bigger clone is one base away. CDR3 sequence: CANGAQGSGYEQYF. CDR3 sequence (DNA): TGTGCCAACGGGGCACAGGGGTCTGGTTACGAGCAGTACTTC. The V and J genes are TRBV2 and TRBJ2-7, with TRBD1 identical over 7 bases. CDR3 length: 14 residues. V shed 10 bases and J 4 bases; nucleotides not matched to a gene: 13. Germline CDR1 is SNHLY and CDR2 is FYNNEI.

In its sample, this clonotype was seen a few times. This CDR3 is CAISAAGSSYNSPLHF. The CDR3 DNA is TGTGCCATCAGTGCAGCAGGAAGCTCCTATAATTCACCCCTCCACTTT. The chain recombines TRBV10-3 with TRBJ1-6; D gene uncertain. Per the germline V gene, CDR1 is ENHRY and CDR2 is SYGVKD. CDR3 length: 16 amino acids. The germline V and J ends were trimmed by 4 bases and 0 bases, with 10 bases remaining between them.

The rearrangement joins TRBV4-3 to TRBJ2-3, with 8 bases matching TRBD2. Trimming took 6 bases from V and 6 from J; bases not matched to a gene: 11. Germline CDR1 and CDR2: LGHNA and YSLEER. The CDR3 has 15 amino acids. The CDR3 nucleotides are TGCGCCAGCAGTCTAACTCTAGCGGGCCCCGATACGCAGTATTTT. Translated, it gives CASSLTLAGPDTQYF.

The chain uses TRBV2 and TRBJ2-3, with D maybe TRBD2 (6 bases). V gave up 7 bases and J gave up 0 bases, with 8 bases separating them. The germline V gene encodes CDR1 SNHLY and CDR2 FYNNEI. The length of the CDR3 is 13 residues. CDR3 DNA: TGTGCCAGCAAGGAGGGCAGCACAGATACGCAGTATTTT. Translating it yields CASKEGSTDTQYF.

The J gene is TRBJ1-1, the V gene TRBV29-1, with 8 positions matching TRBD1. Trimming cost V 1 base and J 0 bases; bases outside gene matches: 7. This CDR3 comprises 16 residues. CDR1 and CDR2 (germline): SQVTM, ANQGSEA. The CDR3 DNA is TGCAGCGTTGAAGGGACAGGGAGCAGCATGAACACTGAAGCTTTCTTT. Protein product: CSVEGTGSSMNTEAFF.

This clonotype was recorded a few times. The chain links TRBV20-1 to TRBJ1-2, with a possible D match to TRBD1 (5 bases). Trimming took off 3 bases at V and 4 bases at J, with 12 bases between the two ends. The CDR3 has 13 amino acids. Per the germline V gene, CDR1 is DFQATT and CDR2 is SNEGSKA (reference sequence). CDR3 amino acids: CSARGPAGYGYTF. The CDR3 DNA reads TGCAGTGCTAGGGGACCTGCCGGCTATGGCTACACCTTC.

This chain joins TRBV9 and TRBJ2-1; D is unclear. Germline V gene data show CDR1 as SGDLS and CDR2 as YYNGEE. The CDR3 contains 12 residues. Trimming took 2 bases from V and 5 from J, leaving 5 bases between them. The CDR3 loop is CASSVRDNEQFF. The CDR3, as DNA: TGTGCCAGCAGCGTCCGCGACAATGAGCAGTTCTTC.